These 32 T cell receptor beta chains were all obtained from the same sample, sequenced in a study of blood T cell repertoires in COVID-19. Clones were sequenced by immunoSEQ multiplex PCR, and TCRdb holds only the in-frame ones, with some missing. The sample consists of 250,000 to 300,000 clones, around 90% of them appearing once. Sequencing used peripheral blood. All receptors come from a man over 45 with acute or convalescent COVID-19.

The rearrangement links TRBV4-1 to TRBJ1-5; 9 nucleotides line up with TRBD1. The V gene's germline CDR1 is MGHRA and CDR2 YSYEKL. After removal of 4 bases from V and 1 base from J, the junction contained 8 bases not matched to a gene. CDR3 length: 17 residues. The CDR3 region has the DNA TGCGCCAGCAGCCTGCGGACAGGGGCGGACAGCAATCAGCCCCAGCATTTT. It encodes CASSLRTGADSNQPQHF.

This chain uses TRBV3-1 (or the pseudogene TRBV3-2) with TRBJ2-7; D perhaps matches TRBD2 (5 bases). Germline V gene sequence: CDR1 LGHDT, CDR2 YNNKEL (reference sequence). The CDR3 spans 12 residues. V lost 1 base and J lost 7, with 8 bases in between. The CDR3 here is CASSQGEREQYF. In nucleotides, the CDR3 is TGTGCCAGCAGCCAAGGGGAGAGGGAGCAGTACTTC.

This chain links TRBV15 with TRBJ2-1; TRBD2 aligns across 8 bases. The CDR3 totals 16 residues. Looked up from germline, CDR1 is LNHNV and CDR2 is YYDKDF (reference sequence). Trimming removed 3 bases from V and 7 bases from J; junction bases left unmatched: 11. CDR3 in DNA: TGTGCCACCAGCAGCAGGGCCGCGGGGGGCAGGAATGAGCAGTTCTTC. As protein: CATSSRAAGGRNEQFF. Together with reference TRBV15 and TRBJ2-1, the CDR3 gives the full variable domain: DAMVIQNPRYQVTQFGKPVTLSCSQTLNHNVMYWYQQKSSQAPKLLFHYYDKDFNNEADTPDNFQSRRPNTSFCFLDIRSPGLGDTAMYLCATSSRAAGGRNEQFFGPGTRLTVL.

This chain links TRBV30 with TRBJ1-6; D is undetermined. The germline V gene encodes CDR1 GTSNPN and CDR2 SVGIG (reference sequence). The V end lost 7 bases, the J end lost 7 bases, and 17 bases lay between the germline ends. CDR3 length: 14 residues. CDR3 amino acids: CAYTTGVTNSPLHF. Here the CDR3 DNA reads TGTGCCTACACCACCGGGGTGACAAATTCACCCCTCCACTTT.

CDR3 bases: TGTGCCAGCAGCGCGGACAGCCAAGAGACCCAGTACTTC. Translation: CASSADSQETQYF. The chain has TRBV5-6 and TRBJ2-5; weak D call: TRBD1 (6 bases). There are 13 residues in the CDR3. V lost 4 bases, J lost 1 base, and 8 bases lay in between. Germline CDR1 is SGHDT and CDR2 is YYEEEE.

The chain is built from TRBV19 and TRBJ2-3, with 8 bases matching TRBD2. CDR1 LNHDA and CDR2 SQIVND come from the germline V gene (reference sequence). V trimming: 8 bases; J trimming: 3 bases; junction bases outside the gene matches: 7. This CDR3 has 14 residues. The CDR3 protein is CASRPGGRTDTQYF. The DNA for the CDR3 is TGTGCCAGTCGCCCGGGGGGGCGTACAGATACGCAGTATTTT. Based on the CDR3 plus reference TRBV19 and TRBJ2-3, the full variable domain is DGGITQSPKYLFRKEGQNVTLSCEQNLNHDAMYWYRQDPGQGLRLIYYSQIVNDFQKGDIAEGYSVSREKKESFPLTVTSAQKNPTAFYLCASRPGGRTDTQYFGPGTRLTVL.

The chain recombines TRBV29-1 with TRBJ2-7; 7 bases match TRBD1. J lost 12 bases, V lost 6 bases, and 8 bases had no gene match. Germline CDR1 and CDR2: SQVTM and ANQGSEA. The CDR3 extends over 10 amino acids. The CDR3 nucleotides are TGCAGCGTCCACGACAGGGTTTGGTACTTC. Translation gives CSVHDRVWYF.

This clone was detected a few times. The chain couples TRBV5-1 to TRBJ2-5, with 8 nucleotides matching TRBD2. From germline, CDR1 is SGHRS and CDR2 YFSETQ. The CDR3 consists of 13 residues. V shed 6 bases, J shed 3 bases, and the junction held 4 bases outside the gene matches. Here the CDR3 DNA reads TGCGCCAGCAACCAACTAGCGGAAGAGACCCAGTACTTC. Amino acids: CASNQLAEETQYF.

The V gene is TRBV30, the J gene TRBJ1-2; D uncertain. CDR3 length: 14 amino acids. CDR1 is GTSNPN, CDR2 SVGIG, per germline (reference sequence). Trimming removed 1 base at V and 4 bases at J, with 13 bases between. The CDR3: CAWSGQLRSYGYTF. The CDR3 DNA reads as TGTGCCTGGAGTGGCCAGTTGAGGAGCTATGGCTACACCTTC. Supplemented by reference TRBV30 and TRBJ1-2, the full variable domain reads SQTIHQWPATLVQPVGSPLSLECTVEGTSNPNLYWYRQAAGRGLQLLFYSVGIGQISSEVPQNLSASRPQDRQFILSSKKLLLSDSGFYLCAWSGQLRSYGYTFGSGTRLTVV.

This chain joins TRBV5-1 and TRBJ2-4; 11 bases are shared with TRBD2. Germline V gene sequence: CDR1 SGHRS, CDR2 YFSETQ. CDR3 length equals 18 residues. V lost 4 bases to trimming and J lost 2 bases; unmatched junction nucleotides: 11. CDR3 DNA sequence: TGCGCCAGCAGCATTAGCGGGGGGGATAATTTTTCCAAAAACATTCAGTACTTC. It yields the protein CASSISGGDNFSKNIQYF.

This clone appeared once. The chain carries TRBV13 and TRBJ1-1, with TRBD1 identical over 7 bases. The CDR3 totals 16 residues. Trimming at V came to 5 bases and at J to 0 bases, leaving 9 bases not matched to a gene. Per germline, CDR1 PRHDT and CDR2 FYEKMQ (reference sequence). CDR3: CASSARDSDLNTEAFF. DNA for the CDR3: TGTGCCAGCAGCGCCCGGGACAGCGACTTGAACACTGAAGCTTTCTTT.

The chain carries TRBV7-9 and TRBJ2-7, with 7 bases identical to TRBD1. Trimming at V came to 1 base and at J to 12 bases, leaving 6 bases not matched to a gene. This CDR3 spans 12 amino acids. In germline, CDR1 is SEHNR, CDR2 FQNEAQ (reference sequence). CDR3 protein: CASSLEQGKTYF. The DNA of the CDR3 is TGTGCCAGCAGCTTAGAACAGGGGAAGACGTACTTC.

The chain links TRBV11-2 to TRBJ1-5, with 7 bases matching TRBD1. V lost 5 bases to trimming and J lost 0 bases; unmatched junction nucleotides: 10. CDR1 SGHAT and CDR2 FQNNGV come from the germline V gene. CDR3 length: 17 residues. The CDR3 nucleotides read TGTGCCAGCAGCCCCGGGACAGCACCCTATAGCAATCAGCCCCAGCATTTT. Protein product: CASSPGTAPYSNQPQHF.

In this sample, this clone turned up many times. This sequence joins TRBV5-1 and TRBJ1-3, with D perhaps matching TRBD1 (5 bases). There are 16 residues in the CDR3. Germline assignment: CDR1 SGHRS and CDR2 YFSETQ. V lost 4 bases and J 4 bases, leaving 18 bases between the germline ends. CDR3 coding DNA: TGCGCCAGCAGCGGAGGGACTCAATCGAAGGGAAACACCATATATTTT. Protein sequence: CASSGGTQSKGNTIYF.

The V gene is TRBV5-1, the J gene TRBJ2-2; D remains unclear. This CDR3 comprises 13 residues. Germline V lookup: CDR1 SGHRS, CDR2 YFSETQ. V was pared by 2 bases and J by 8 bases, with 10 bases between. In DNA form, the CDR3 reads TGCGCCAGCAGCTTAATTTCCGGGGGGGAGCTGTTTTTT. Translated: CASSLISGGELFF. Variable domain in full (rest from reference TRBV5-1 and TRBJ2-2): KAGVTQTPRYLIKTRGQQVTLSCSPISGHRSVSWYQQTPGQGLQFLFEYFSETQRNKGNFPGRFSGRQFSNSRSEMNVSTLELGDSALYLCASSLISGGELFFGEGSRLTVL.

This chain uses TRBV6-5 with TRBJ1-2, with 7 nucleotides matching TRBD1. V was pared by 5 bases and J by 6 bases, with 9 bases of the junction left unmatched. Per the germline V gene, CDR1 is MNHEY and CDR2 is SVGAGI. The CDR3 runs 14 residues. As DNA, the CDR3 is TGTGCCAGCAGTCATCCGGGACAGCCTCATGGCTACACCTTC. It is translated as CASSHPGQPHGYTF.

CDR3 coding DNA: TGTGCCAGTAGTAGGGGGGGCCCTAGGCAAGAGACCCAGTACTTC. It yields the protein CASSRGGPRQETQYF. The rearrangement joins TRBV19 to TRBJ2-5; TRBD2 is a possible D gene (7 bases). The V end lost 4 bases, the J end lost 2 bases, and 14 bases lay between the germline ends. CDR3 size: 15 residues. CDR1 is LNHDA and CDR2 is SQIVND in the germline V gene (reference sequence).

This clone was picked up a small number of times. The chain joins TRBV19 to TRBJ1-1; the D is unclear. The V and J ends lost 8 bases and 5 bases respectively, with 15 bases between them. This CDR3 spans 13 amino acids. CDR1 is LNHDA, CDR2 SQIVND, per germline (reference sequence). In DNA, the CDR3 is TGTGCCAGTGGCTGGAGCGAGGGAACTGAAGCTTTCTTT. Amino acids: CASGWSEGTEAFF.

V gene TRBV9 combines with J gene TRBJ1-5, with TRBD1 matching over 8 bases. CDR3 size: 14 residues. Per the germline V gene, CDR1 is SGDLS and CDR2 is YYNGEE. The ends lost 4 bases at V and 2 bases at J; junction bases unmatched: 2. In DNA, the CDR3 is TGTGCCAGCAGCCCACAGGGGGGCAATCAGCCCCAGCATTTT. Residues: CASSPQGGNQPQHF.

CDR3 residues: CASSIVAGASNQPQHF. In DNA, the CDR3 is TGTGCCAGTAGTATTGTGGCAGGGGCAAGCAATCAGCCCCAGCATTTT. The chain has TRBV19 and TRBJ1-5; maybe TRBD1 (6 bases). Germline loops: CDR1 LNHDA, CDR2 SQIVND (reference sequence). The CDR3 length is 16 residues. V was pared by 3 bases and J by 1 base, with 13 bases between.

V gene TRBV12-3 or TRBV12-4 combines with J gene TRBJ1-1, with TRBD1 identical over 8 bases. CDR3 length: 13 residues. With 5 bases clipped from V and 10 bases from J, the junction kept 9 bases outside the gene matches. The CDR3 coding sequence is TGTGCCAGCAGTATTCAGGGGGCGCGAGGAGCTTTCTTT. Its translation: CASSIQGARGAFF.

The CDR3 DNA is TGTGCCTTTTCACGGGACACCTATGGCTACACCTTC. This sequence encodes CAFSRDTYGYTF. The rearrangement uses TRBV30 and TRBJ1-2; tentatively, D is TRBD1 (6 bases). The CDR3 extends over 12 amino acids. Germline V CDR1 and CDR2: GTSNPN, SVGIG (reference sequence). Between the trimmed V and J ends, which lost 7 bases and 4 bases, there was a span of 13 bases.

In regard to this clone: The same CDR3 is also encoded by other DNA sequences in this sample. The chain recombines TRBV5-1 with TRBJ2-1; perhaps TRBD1 as D (5 bases). The CDR3 runs 15 residues. Trimming pared 2 bases from V and 0 bases from J, leaving 9 bases between. Germline assignment: CDR1 SGHRS and CDR2 YFSETQ. The CDR3 region is CASSLADSSYNEQFF. DNA of the CDR3: TGCGCCAGCAGCTTAGCAGACAGCTCCTACAATGAGCAGTTCTTC.

The CDR3 sequence is CAWRTEPPGANVLTF. DNA of the CDR3: TGTGCCTGGAGAACGGAGCCCCCGGGGGCCAACGTCCTGACTTTC. The rearrangement links TRBV30 to TRBJ2-6; D is unclear. The CDR3 has 15 amino acids. With 3 bases removed from V and 4 bases from J, the gap between germline ends came to 13 bases. Germline V gene sequence: CDR1 GTSNPN, CDR2 SVGIG (reference sequence).

The chain recombines TRBV19 with TRBJ1-5, with 10 bases that match TRBD1. V shed 5 bases and J 7 bases; nucleotides not matched to a gene: 8. The CDR3 has 15 residues. Germline V gene data show CDR1 as LNHDA and CDR2 as SQIVND (reference sequence). The CDR3 sequence is CASSSSGQGRQPQHF. CDR3 DNA: TGTGCCAGTAGTTCTTCGGGACAGGGGAGGCAGCCCCAGCATTTT.

The chain joins TRBV7-2 to TRBJ2-5, with D tentatively TRBD1 (5 bases). Between the trimmed V and J ends, which lost 5 bases and 5 bases, there was a span of 18 bases. This CDR3 is 15 amino acids long. Germline CDR1 SGHTA, CDR2 FQGNSA. Here the CDR3 reads CASSRERRGWETQYF. The CDR3 nucleotides are TGTGCCAGCAGCAGAGAGCGAAGGGGCTGGGAGACCCAGTACTTC.

The chain couples TRBV30 to TRBJ1-2; 7 positions match TRBD1. Germline lookup yields CDR1 GTSNPN and CDR2 SVGIG (reference sequence). The CDR3 is made up of 13 amino acids. With 4 bases clipped from V and 8 bases from J, the junction kept 10 bases outside the gene matches. CDR3: CAWTGQPPRGYTF. The CDR3 DNA reads TGTGCCTGGACGGGACAGCCTCCTCGAGGCTACACCTTC.

The J gene is TRBJ2-3, the V gene TRBV5-4; D might be TRBD1 (5 bases). Trimming pared 4 bases from V and 1 base from J, leaving 7 bases between. Germline assignment: CDR1 SGHNT and CDR2 YYREEE (reference sequence). CDR3 length equals 13 residues. As DNA, the CDR3 is TGTGCCAGCAGCCCGACAGGCACAGATACGCAGTATTTT. It is translated as CASSPTGTDTQYF. The entire variable domain, with the rest obtained from reference TRBV5-4 and TRBJ2-3, is as follows: ETGVTQSPTHLIKTRGQQVTLRCSSQSGHNTVSWYQQALGQGPQFIFQYYREEENGRGNFPPRFSGLQFPNYSSELNVNALELDDSALYLCASSPTGTDTQYFGPGTRLTVL.

V usage is TRBV4-1 and J usage is TRBJ1-1, with 7 positions matching TRBD1. The ends lost 7 bases at V and 1 base at J; junction bases unmatched: 6. The CDR3 has 14 amino acids. The germline CDR1 and CDR2 sequences are MGHRA and YSYEKL. The CDR3 here is CASTRGTANTEAFF. CDR3 DNA sequence: TGCGCCAGCACCCGGGGGACAGCGAACACTGAAGCTTTCTTT.

This chain links TRBV2 with TRBJ2-3; no firm D call. CDR1 and CDR2 (germline): SNHLY, FYNNEI. V was cut by 4 bases and J by 6 bases, with 5 bases left in between. The CDR3 is 11 amino acids. For the CDR3, the DNA is TGTGCCAGCAGTGGAGTGGATACGCAGTATTTT. As protein: CASSGVDTQYF.

This clone has a single count. The rearrangement joins TRBV5-1 to TRBJ2-3, with 10 bases aligning to TRBD1. V lost 5 bases to trimming and J lost 2 bases; unmatched junction nucleotides: 14. CDR1 SGHRS and CDR2 YFSETQ come from the germline V gene. The CDR3 is 18 residues long. The CDR3 sequence is CASRILGWTGGLTDTQYF. The CDR3 bases are TGCGCCAGCAGGATCTTGGGTTGGACAGGGGGTCTCACAGATACGCAGTATTTT.

The chain couples TRBV10-3 to TRBJ1-1; 8 bases are shared with TRBD1. This CDR3 contains 13 residues. Germline CDR1 reads ENHRY; CDR2 reads SYGVKD. The CDR3 loop is CATGERLGDEAFF. The CDR3 coding sequence is TGTGCGACAGGGGAGCGTTTGGGGGATGAAGCTTTCTTT.